This T cell receptor (beta chain) was recovered during a study of cytomegalovirus exposure and HLA in healthy donors. This clone was picked up a small number of times. Antigen specificity is unknown. V shed 4 bases and J shed 1 base, with 11 bases lying between them. Germline lookup yields CDR1 SGHRS and CDR2 YFSETQ. The CDR3 has 14 residues. The donors comprised healthy bone marrow donors. Primers: 60 Vbeta forward and 13 Jbeta reverse. Only in-frame clones appear in the TCRdb table, and some are missing; sequencing was by immunoSEQ multiplex PCR. The sample yields roughly 88,000 clones, roughly 70% seen once. Study results and caveats: According to an earlier analysis, most TCR beta V segments yielded productive rearrangements about 87% or about 30% of the time.

The chain employs TRBV5-1 and TRBJ1-1; D gene ambiguous. The clonotype was recovered from a middle-aged man in good health and CMV-seronegative. The material sequenced was PBMCs. CDR3 loop: CASSPRRENTEAFF. CDR3 bases: TGCGCCAGCAGCCCCAGACGGGAGAACACTGAAGCTTTCTTT.